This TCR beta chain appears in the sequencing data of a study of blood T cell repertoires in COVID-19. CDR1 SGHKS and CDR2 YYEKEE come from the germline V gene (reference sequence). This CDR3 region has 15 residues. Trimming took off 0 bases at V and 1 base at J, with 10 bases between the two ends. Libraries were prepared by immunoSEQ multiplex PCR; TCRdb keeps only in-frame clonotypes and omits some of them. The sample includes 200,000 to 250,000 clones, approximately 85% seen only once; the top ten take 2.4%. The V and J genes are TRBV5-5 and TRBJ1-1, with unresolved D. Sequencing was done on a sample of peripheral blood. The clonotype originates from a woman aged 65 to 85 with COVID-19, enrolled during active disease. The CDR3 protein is CASSLVELRNTEAFF. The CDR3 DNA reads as TGTGCCAGCAGCTTGGTCGAGTTGCGGAACACTGAAGCTTTCTTT.